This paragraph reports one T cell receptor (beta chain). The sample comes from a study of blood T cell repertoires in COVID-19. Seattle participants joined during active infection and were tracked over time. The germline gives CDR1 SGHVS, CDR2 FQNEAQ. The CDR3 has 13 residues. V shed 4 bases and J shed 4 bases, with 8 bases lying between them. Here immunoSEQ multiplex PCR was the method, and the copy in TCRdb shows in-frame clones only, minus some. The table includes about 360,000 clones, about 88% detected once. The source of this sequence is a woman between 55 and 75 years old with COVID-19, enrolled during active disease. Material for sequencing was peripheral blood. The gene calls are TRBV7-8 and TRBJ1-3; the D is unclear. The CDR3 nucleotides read TGTGCCAGCAGCTCCCTACAGGGAAACACCATATATTTT. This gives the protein CASSSLQGNTIYF.